A single sample gave rise to the 9 T cell receptor beta chains below, sequenced in a study of blood T cells in healthy people across ages (dated by TCRdb to between 2015 and 2017). Library prep was done by 5' RACE. Sequencing was performed on an Illumina HiSeq 2500. The second PCR ran for roughly 7 to 12 cycles and used a J-beta primer mix along with a sample-barcoded 5' primer. TCRdb reanalyzed the raw reads on its own, using fastp at Q25 for trimming and MiXCR for clone calling, and kept in-frame beta chains. Records with the same CDR3 protein are collapsed into one entry carrying the most frequent genes and DNA. For this sample there are over 1,200,000 distinct CDR3 sequences; 59% appear just once. In total, the top ten clones hold under 8.5% of the sample. The sample consisted of blood. These receptors all come from a man aged 18 to 29 in good health.

The V call is TRBV7-2, the J call TRBJ2-2; 10 nucleotides align to TRBD2. V trimming: 5 bases; J trimming: 5 bases; junction bases outside the gene matches: 5. Germline V gives CDR1 SGHTA, CDR2 FQGNSA. This CDR3 has 15 amino acids. For the CDR3, the DNA is TGTGCCAGCAGCAAGCGGGGGGGGAGAACCGGGGAGCTGTTTTTT. Translated: CASSKRGGRTGELFF.

CDR3 in DNA: TGTGCCAGCAGTGAACGACCCGAAGCTTTCTTT. Encoded protein: CASSERPEAFF. The rearrangement links TRBV2 to TRBJ1-1, with unresolved D. Trimming cost V 2 bases and J 8 bases, with 6 bases left between them. The CDR3 covers 11 residues. Germline V CDR1 and CDR2: SNHLY, FYNNEI.

The chain is built from TRBV6-4 and TRBJ1-2; D gene uncertain. This CDR3 has 16 amino acids. Germline V gives CDR1 MRHNA, CDR2 SNTAGT. V was clipped by 3 bases and J by 5 bases, with 19 bases between them. CDR3 coding DNA: TGTGCCAGCAGTGAGTCGCTGGGTAACAGAAGATATGGCTACACCTTC. This gives the protein CASSESLGNRRYGYTF.

This chain connects TRBV6-1 to TRBJ1-3, with D possibly being TRBD1 (5 bases). Germline V CDR1 and CDR2: MNHNS, SASEGT. CDR3 size: 18 residues. Trimming stripped 6 bases from V and 1 base from J, with 22 bases between. In nucleotides, the CDR3 is TGTGCCAGCAGAGCCTCCGCATCCCGGGGGACGTCTGGAAACACCATATATTTT. Protein sequence: CASRASASRGTSGNTIYF.

The chain links TRBV4-1 to TRBJ2-5; the match to TRBD2 covers 9 bases. The CDR3 runs 18 residues. V shed 1 base, J shed 2 bases, and the junction held 11 bases outside the gene matches. Germline V gene lookup returns CDR1 MGHRA and CDR2 YSYEKL. In nucleotides, the CDR3 is TGCGCCAGCAGCCAAGGAGTTATATTGAGCGGGGGGCAAGAGACCCAGTACTTC. Residues: CASSQGVILSGGQETQYF.

This chain connects TRBV6-5 to TRBJ2-1, with D possibly TRBD1 on 5 matching bases. V lost 0 bases and J lost 10, with 13 bases in between. The CDR3 extends over 14 amino acids. CDR1 is MNHEY, CDR2 SVGAGI, per germline. The CDR3 DNA reads as TGTGCCAGCAGTTACTCGAACTCAGGGTACGAGCAGTTCTTC. Translation gives CASSYSNSGYEQFF.

The chain combines TRBV12-3 or TRBV12-4 with TRBJ1-4; possibly TRBD1 for D (5 bases). The germline V and J ends were trimmed by 4 bases and 7 bases, with 22 bases remaining between them. CDR3 length: 17 residues. CDR3 nucleotides: TGTGCCAGCAGTTCGGCGGCGCTTTTGGCAGGGAGTGAAAAACTGTTTTTT. The encoded protein is CASSSAALLAGSEKLFF.

The chain is built from TRBV28 and TRBJ2-3, with TRBD2 matching 7 bases. Germline CDR1 and CDR2: MDHEN and SYDVKM. Losses at the gene ends were 7 bases for V and 8 bases for J; bases not matched to a gene: 15. This CDR3 has 15 amino acids. DNA for the CDR3: TGTGCCAGCACCCTGCCCGGGCCAGGGAGGGGTACGCAGTATTTT. It is translated as CASTLPGPGRGTQYF.

This clonotype has more than one count but fewer than ten. The chain employs TRBV29-1 and TRBJ1-1; D is uncertain. Germline V gene lookup returns CDR1 SQVTM and CDR2 ANQGSEA. The V and J ends lost 7 bases and 10 bases respectively, with 22 bases between them. The CDR3 has 13 amino acids. The CDR3 is CSAQRRTIKGAFF. The CDR3 DNA is TGCAGCGCCCAGAGGCGGACCATCAAGGGAGCTTTCTTT. The full variable domain, rest sourced from reference TRBV29-1 and TRBJ1-1, is SAVISQKPSRDICQRGTSLTIQCQVDSQVTMMFWYRQQPGQSLTLIATANQGSEATYESGFVIDKFPISRPNLTFSTLTVSNMSPEDSSIYLCSAQRRTIKGAFFGQGTRLTVV.